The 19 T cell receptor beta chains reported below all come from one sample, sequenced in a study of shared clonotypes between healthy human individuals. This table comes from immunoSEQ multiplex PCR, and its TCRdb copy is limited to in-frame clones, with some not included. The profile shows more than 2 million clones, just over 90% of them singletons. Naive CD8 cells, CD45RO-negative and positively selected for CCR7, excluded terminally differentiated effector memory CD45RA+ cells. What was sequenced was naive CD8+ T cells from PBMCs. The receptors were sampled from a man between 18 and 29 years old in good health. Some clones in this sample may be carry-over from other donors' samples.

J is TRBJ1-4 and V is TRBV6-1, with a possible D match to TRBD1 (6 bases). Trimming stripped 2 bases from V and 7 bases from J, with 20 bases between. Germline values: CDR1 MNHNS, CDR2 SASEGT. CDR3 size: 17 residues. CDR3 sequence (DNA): TGTGCCAGCAGTGAAAAATCCAGGGGAGGACTCCGTGAAAAACTGTTTTTT. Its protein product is CASSEKSRGGLREKLFF.

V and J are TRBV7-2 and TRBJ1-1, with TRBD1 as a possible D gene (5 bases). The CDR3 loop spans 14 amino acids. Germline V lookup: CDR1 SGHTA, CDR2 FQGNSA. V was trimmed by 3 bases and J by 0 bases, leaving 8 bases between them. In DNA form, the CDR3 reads TGTGCCAGCAGCTTCCCGACAGTGAACACTGAAGCTTTCTTT. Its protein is CASSFPTVNTEAFF.

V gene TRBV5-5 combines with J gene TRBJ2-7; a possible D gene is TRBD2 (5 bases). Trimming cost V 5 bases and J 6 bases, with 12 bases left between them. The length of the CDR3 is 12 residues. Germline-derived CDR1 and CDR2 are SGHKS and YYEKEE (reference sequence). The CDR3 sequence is CASSRIGSEQYF. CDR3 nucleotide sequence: TGTGCCAGCAGTCGTATAGGGAGCGAGCAGTACTTC.

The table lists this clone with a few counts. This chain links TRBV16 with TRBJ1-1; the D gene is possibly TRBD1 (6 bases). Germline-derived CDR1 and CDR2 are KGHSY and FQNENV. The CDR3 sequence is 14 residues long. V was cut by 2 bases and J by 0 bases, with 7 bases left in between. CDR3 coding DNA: TGTGCCAGCAGCCAAGGGGGGCTGAACACTGAAGCTTTCTTT. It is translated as CASSQGGLNTEAFF.

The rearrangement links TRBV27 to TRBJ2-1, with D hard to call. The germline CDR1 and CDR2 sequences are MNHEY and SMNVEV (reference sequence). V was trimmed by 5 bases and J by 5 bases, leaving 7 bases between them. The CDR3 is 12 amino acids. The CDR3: CASSGPHNEQFF. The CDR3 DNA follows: TGTGCCAGCAGTGGGCCCCACAATGAGCAGTTCTTC.

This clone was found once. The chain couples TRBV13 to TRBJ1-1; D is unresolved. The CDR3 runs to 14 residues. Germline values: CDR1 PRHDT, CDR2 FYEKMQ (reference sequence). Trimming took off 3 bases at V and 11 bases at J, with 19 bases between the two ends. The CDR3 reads CASSLELRHFEAFF. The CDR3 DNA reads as TGTGCCAGCAGCTTGGAGCTTAGACATTTTGAGGCTTTCTTT.

The CDR3 is CASSYPRLSYNEQFF. The CDR3 nucleotides are TGTGCCAGCAGCTACCCCCGGCTCTCCTACAATGAGCAGTTCTTC. This chain joins TRBV11-2 and TRBJ2-1; no clear D gene. Deletions cut 4 bases from V and 0 bases from J, with 10 bases between. The CDR3 has 15 residues. The V gene's germline CDR1 is SGHAT and CDR2 FQNNGV.

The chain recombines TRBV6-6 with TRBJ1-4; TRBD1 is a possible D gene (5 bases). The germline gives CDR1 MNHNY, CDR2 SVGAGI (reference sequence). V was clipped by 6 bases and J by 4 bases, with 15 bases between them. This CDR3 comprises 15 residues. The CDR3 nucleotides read TGTGCCAGCAGGCGCCCGACAGAAGTTAATGAAAAACTGTTTTTT. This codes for CASRRPTEVNEKLFF.

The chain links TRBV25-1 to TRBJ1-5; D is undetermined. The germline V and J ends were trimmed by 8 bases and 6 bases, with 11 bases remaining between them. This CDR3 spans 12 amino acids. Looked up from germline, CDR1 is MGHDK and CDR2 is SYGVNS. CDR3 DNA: TGTGCCAGCGGGGAGGGAAGTCAGCCCCAGCATTTT. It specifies CASGEGSQPQHF. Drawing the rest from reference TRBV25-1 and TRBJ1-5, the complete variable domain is EADIYQTPRYLVIGTGKKITLECSQTMGHDKMYWYQQDPGMELHLIHYSYGVNSTEKGDLSSESTVSRIRTEHFPLTLESARPSHTSQYLCASGEGSQPQHFGDGTRLSIL.

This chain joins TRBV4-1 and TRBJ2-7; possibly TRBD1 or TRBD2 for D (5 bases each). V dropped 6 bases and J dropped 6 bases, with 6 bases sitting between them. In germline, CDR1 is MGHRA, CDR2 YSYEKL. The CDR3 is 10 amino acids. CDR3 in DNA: TGCGCCAGCAGGGGGGTCGAGCAGTACTTC. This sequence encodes CASRGVEQYF.

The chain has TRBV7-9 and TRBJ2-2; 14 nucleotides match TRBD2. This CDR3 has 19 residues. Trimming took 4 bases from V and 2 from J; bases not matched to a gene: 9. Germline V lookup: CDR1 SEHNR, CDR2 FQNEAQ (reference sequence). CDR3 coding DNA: TGTGCCAGCAGCTCCTCACATGGGACTAGCGGGAGCAACACCGGGGAGCTGTTTTTT. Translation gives CASSSSHGTSGSNTGELFF.

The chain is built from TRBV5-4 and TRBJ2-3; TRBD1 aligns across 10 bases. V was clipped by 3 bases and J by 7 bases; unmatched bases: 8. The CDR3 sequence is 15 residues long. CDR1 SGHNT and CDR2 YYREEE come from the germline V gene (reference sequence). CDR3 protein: CASSSVTGGSHTQYF. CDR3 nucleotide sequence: TGTGCCAGCAGCTCCGTGACAGGGGGCTCCCATACGCAGTATTTT.

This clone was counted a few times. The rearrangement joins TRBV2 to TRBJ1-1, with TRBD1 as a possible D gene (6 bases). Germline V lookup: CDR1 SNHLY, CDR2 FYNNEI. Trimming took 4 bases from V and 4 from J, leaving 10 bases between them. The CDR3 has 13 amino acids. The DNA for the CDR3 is TGTGCCAGCAGTGCGGGGGCTCGCACTGAAGCTTTCTTT. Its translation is CASSAGARTEAFF.

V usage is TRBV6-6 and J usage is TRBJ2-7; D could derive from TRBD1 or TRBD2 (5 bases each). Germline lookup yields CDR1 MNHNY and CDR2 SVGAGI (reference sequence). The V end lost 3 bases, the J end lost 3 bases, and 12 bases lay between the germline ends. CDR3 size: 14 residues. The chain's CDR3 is CASSYRDGGYEQYF. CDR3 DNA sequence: TGTGCCAGCAGTTATCGGGACGGAGGCTACGAGCAGTACTTC.

The CDR3 DNA follows: TGTGCCAGCAGCTTAGAGTCCAGACAGGCCACAGATACGCAGTATTTT. This gives the protein CASSLESRQATDTQYF. The V call is TRBV7-8, the J call TRBJ2-3; maybe TRBD1 (6 bases). The CDR3 is 16 residues long. Germline CDR1 and CDR2: SGHVS and FQNEAQ. Trimming stripped 1 base from V and 2 bases from J, with 13 bases between.

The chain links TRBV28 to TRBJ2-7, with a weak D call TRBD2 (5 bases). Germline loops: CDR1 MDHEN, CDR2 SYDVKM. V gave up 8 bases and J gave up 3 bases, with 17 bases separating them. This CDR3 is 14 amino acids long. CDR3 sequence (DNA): TGTGCCAGCCTCCCAGGTAGCGAGCTCTACGAGCAGTACTTC. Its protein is CASLPGSELYEQYF.

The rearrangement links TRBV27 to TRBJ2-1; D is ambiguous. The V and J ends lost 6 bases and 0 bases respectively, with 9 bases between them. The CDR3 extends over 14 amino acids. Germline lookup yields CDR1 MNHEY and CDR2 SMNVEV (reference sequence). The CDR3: CASSHAISYNEQFF. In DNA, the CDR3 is TGTGCCAGCAGCCACGCCATCTCCTACAATGAGCAGTTCTTC.

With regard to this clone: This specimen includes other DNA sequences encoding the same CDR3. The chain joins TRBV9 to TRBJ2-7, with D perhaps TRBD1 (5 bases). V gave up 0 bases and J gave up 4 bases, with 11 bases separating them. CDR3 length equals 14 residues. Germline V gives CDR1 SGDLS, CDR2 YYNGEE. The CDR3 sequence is CASSVGDSLYEQYF. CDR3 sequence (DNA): TGTGCCAGCAGCGTAGGCGACAGCCTATACGAGCAGTACTTC.

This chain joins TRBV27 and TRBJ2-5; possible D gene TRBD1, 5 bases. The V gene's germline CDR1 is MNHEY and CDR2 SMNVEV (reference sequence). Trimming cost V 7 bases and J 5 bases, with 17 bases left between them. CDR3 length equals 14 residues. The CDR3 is CASNALGDWETQYF. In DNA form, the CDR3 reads TGTGCCAGCAACGCCCTAGGGGATTGGGAGACCCAGTACTTC.